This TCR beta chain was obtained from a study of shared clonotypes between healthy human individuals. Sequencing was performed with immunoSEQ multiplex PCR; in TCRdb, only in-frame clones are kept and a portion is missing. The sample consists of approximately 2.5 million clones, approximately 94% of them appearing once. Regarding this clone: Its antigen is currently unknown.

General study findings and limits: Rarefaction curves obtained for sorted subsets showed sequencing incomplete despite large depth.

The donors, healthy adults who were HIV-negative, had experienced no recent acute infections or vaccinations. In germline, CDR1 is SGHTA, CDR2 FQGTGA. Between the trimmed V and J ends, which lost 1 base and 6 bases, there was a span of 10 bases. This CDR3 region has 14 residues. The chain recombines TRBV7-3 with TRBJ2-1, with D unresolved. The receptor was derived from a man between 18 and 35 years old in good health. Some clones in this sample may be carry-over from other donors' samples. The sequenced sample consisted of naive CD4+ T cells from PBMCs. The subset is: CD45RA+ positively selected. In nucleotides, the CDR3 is TGTGCCAGCAGCTTAAATTCGGTTGTCAATGAGCAGTTCTTC. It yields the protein CASSLNSVVNEQFF.